A single sample gave rise to the 20 T cell receptor beta chains below, sequenced in a study of T cell repertoires in cytomegalovirus infection. TCRdb analysed the reads with MiXCR anew, one entry per CDR3 protein. The sample consists of about 340,000 distinct CDR3 sequences, approximately 32% of them appearing once. These TCRs are of unknown antigen specificity. Source: cultured PBMCs, taken from culture after CMV antigen stimulation. Receptors were obtained from a human donor in good health (CMV status not recorded). Some clones in this sample may be carry-over from other donors' samples.

The CDR3 here is CASSLTAGTTDTQYF. CDR3 in DNA: TGTGCCAGCAGCTTAACGGCGGGGACCACAGATACGCAGTATTTT. The chain combines TRBV7-3 with TRBJ2-3; TRBD2 might be the D (6 bases). This CDR3 is built from 15 residues. CDR1 and CDR2 from the germline V gene are SGHTA and FQGTGA. V was cut by 0 bases and J by 2 bases, with 9 bases left in between.

The chain joins TRBV28 to TRBJ2-3; D is unresolved. The V end lost 5 bases, the J end lost 2 bases, and 14 bases lay between the germline ends. The germline gives CDR1 MDHEN, CDR2 SYDVKM. The CDR3 extends over 15 amino acids. In DNA, the CDR3 is TGTGCCAGCAGTCTTCTAGACCAATACACAGATACGCAGTATTTT. The encoded protein is CASSLLDQYTDTQYF.

The chain has TRBV28 and TRBJ2-1, with 10 nucleotides matching TRBD2. CDR3 length: 16 amino acids. V lost 2 bases to trimming and J lost 8 bases; unmatched junction nucleotides: 9. Germline V gives CDR1 MDHEN, CDR2 SYDVKM. CDR3 protein: CASSLQAGGPGDEQFF. The CDR3 coding sequence is TGTGCCAGCAGTTTACAAGCGGGAGGGCCGGGAGATGAGCAGTTCTTC.

This clonotype showed up just a few times. This chain connects TRBV6-5 to TRBJ2-7; 12 positions match TRBD2. CDR1 MNHEY and CDR2 SVGAGI come from the germline V gene. The V gene end was trimmed by 5 bases and the J gene end by 2 bases; junction bases not matched to a gene: 7. The CDR3 consists of 16 residues. CDR3 loop: CASSRSTSGSAYEQYF. DNA of the CDR3: TGTGCCAGCAGTCGTTCGACTAGCGGGAGCGCCTACGAGCAGTACTTC.

The V and J genes are TRBV19 and TRBJ1-2, with no clear D. This CDR3 has 13 residues. CDR1 is LNHDA, CDR2 SQIVND, per germline (reference sequence). V lost 7 bases to trimming and J lost 3 bases, with 12 bases between them. This CDR3 reads CASNSGIDYGYTF. As DNA, the CDR3 is TGTGCCAGTAACTCCGGGATCGACTATGGCTACACCTTC. Supplemented by reference TRBV19 and TRBJ1-2, the full variable domain reads DGGITQSPKYLFRKEGQNVTLSCEQNLNHDAMYWYRQDPGQGLRLIYYSQIVNDFQKGDIAEGYSVSREKKESFPLTVTSAQKNPTAFYLCASNSGIDYGYTFGSGTRLTVV.

This clonotype was seen ten or more times. V is TRBV28 and J is TRBJ2-7, with TRBD1 identical over 9 bases. CDR3 length: 14 residues. V was clipped by 8 bases and J by 3 bases; unmatched bases: 8. Germline V gene lookup returns CDR1 MDHEN and CDR2 SYDVKM. CDR3 sequence: CASLPGTGNYEQYF. DNA for the CDR3: TGTGCCAGCCTCCCCGGGACAGGGAACTACGAGCAGTACTTC.

V gene TRBV18 combines with J gene TRBJ2-5, with D perhaps matching TRBD2 (5 bases). V was trimmed by 4 bases and J by 2 bases, leaving 8 bases between them. Per germline, CDR1 KGHSH and CDR2 LQKENI. This CDR3 contains 13 residues. In DNA, the CDR3 is TGTGCCAGCTCACAAAGGACTCAAGAGACCCAGTACTTC. Encoded protein: CASSQRTQETQYF.

The rearrangement joins TRBV7-6 to TRBJ1-5; D is possibly TRBD1 (5 bases). Germline CDR1 is SGHVS and CDR2 is FNYEAQ. The CDR3 runs to 14 residues. Trimming pared 1 base from V and 7 bases from J, leaving 11 bases between. The CDR3 spells CASSLVGAGQPQHF. The CDR3 DNA reads as TGTGCCAGCAGCTTAGTTGGGGCAGGGCAGCCCCAGCATTTT.

This clonotype was counted at least ten times. The V gene is TRBV6-1, the J gene TRBJ2-3; TRBD1 agrees at 7 bases. V lost 5 bases to trimming and J lost 5 bases; unmatched junction nucleotides: 4. The germline V gene has CDR1 MNHNS and CDR2 SASEGT. CDR3 size: 13 residues. In nucleotides, the CDR3 is TGTGCCAGCAGTCGGGACAGCTTAGATACGCAGTATTTT. Amino acid sequence: CASSRDSLDTQYF.

The chain has TRBV7-9 and TRBJ2-7, with 9 bases fitting TRBD2. V gave up 5 bases and J gave up 2 bases; unmatched junction bases: 7. The CDR3 extends over 15 amino acids. Germline loops: CDR1 SEHNR, CDR2 FQNEAQ (reference sequence). The CDR3 spells CASSPVGGRAYEQYF. CDR3 nucleotides: TGTGCCAGCAGCCCAGTGGGCGGGAGGGCCTACGAGCAGTACTTC.

V usage is TRBV12-3 or TRBV12-4 and J usage is TRBJ2-6; TRBD1 might be the D (6 bases). The V gene lost 5 bases and the J gene lost 4 bases, with 12 bases spanning the gap. The CDR3 spans 15 residues. The CDR3 DNA is TGTGCCAGCAGTGTCAGGGGTACCGGGGCCAACGTCCTGACTTTC. Translation gives CASSVRGTGANVLTF.

The chain recombines TRBV20-1 with TRBJ1-4; 8 nucleotides align to TRBD1. V shed 1 base, J shed 7 bases, and the junction held 8 bases outside the gene matches. CDR3 size: 15 residues. The germline V gene has CDR1 DFQATT and CDR2 SNEGSKA (reference sequence). The CDR3 sequence: CSARVSGGIGEKLFF. In DNA form, the CDR3 reads TGCAGTGCTAGAGTCTCAGGGGGCATCGGTGAAAAACTGTTTTTT.

In its sample, this clonotype was seen many times. For the CDR3, the DNA is TGTGCCAGCAGTTCATATCCGACTAGCGGGGTCATCACAGATACGCAGTATTTT. Its translation is CASSSYPTSGVITDTQYF. This sequence joins TRBV6-1 and TRBJ2-3; 11 bases map to TRBD2. CDR1 MNHNS and CDR2 SASEGT come from the germline V gene. The V gene end was trimmed by 5 bases and the J gene end by 2 bases; junction bases not matched to a gene: 12. CDR3 length: 18 amino acids.

The chain joins TRBV12-3 or TRBV12-4 to TRBJ1-1; tentative D call: TRBD1 (5 bases). The CDR3 extends over 14 amino acids. Trimming took off 2 bases at V and 6 bases at J, with 13 bases between the two ends. This CDR3 reads CASSLQGSMAEAFF. DNA of the CDR3: TGTGCCAGCAGTTTACAGGGAAGCATGGCTGAAGCTTTCTTT.

On this clonotype itself: The junction departs from the called germline gene at one end, perhaps through a read error. The chain carries TRBV27 and TRBJ1-1; 8 nucleotides line up with TRBD1. The CDR3 has 17 residues. The V gene's germline CDR1 is MNHEY and CDR2 SMNVEV (reference sequence). CDR3 sequence: CTSSSTGQVVGRFRAFF. The CDR3 bases are TGTACCAGCAGTTCGACGGGACAGGTTGTGGGTCGATTTAGAGCTTTCTTT.

J is TRBJ2-1 and V is TRBV2; tentatively, D is TRBD2 (5 bases). The germline V and J ends were trimmed by 7 bases and 7 bases, with 17 bases remaining between them. The CDR3 spans 14 residues. CDR1 SNHLY and CDR2 FYNNEI come from the germline V gene. This chain's CDR3 is CASKGEKWVNEQFF. Written as DNA, the CDR3 is TGTGCCAGCAAGGGAGAGAAGTGGGTAAATGAGCAGTTCTTC.

This clonotype has only a few counts. V is TRBV7-2 and J is TRBJ1-5; D is uncertain. The CDR3 is 16 residues long. Germline V CDR1 and CDR2: SGHTA, FQGNSA. V lost 5 bases, J lost 5 bases, and 19 bases lay in between. CDR3 nucleotides: TGTGCCAGCAGCCCCCACGCACCAACTGTAGATCAGCCCCAGCATTTT. Protein sequence: CASSPHAPTVDQPQHF.

V is TRBV28 and J is TRBJ1-5; no reliable D call. V lost 3 bases and J lost 2, with 14 bases in between. CDR3 size: 16 residues. Germline loops: CDR1 MDHEN, CDR2 SYDVKM. CDR3 protein: CASSLAGFLGNQPQHF. The CDR3 nucleotides read TGTGCCAGCAGTTTGGCTGGGTTTCTGGGCAATCAGCCCCAGCATTTT.

The chain uses TRBV29-1 and TRBJ2-1; D is unclear. V lost 8 bases, J lost 5 bases, and 13 bases lay in between. This CDR3 comprises 12 residues. From germline, CDR1 is SQVTM and CDR2 ANQGSEA. Here the CDR3 DNA reads TGCAGCCTCGGAAGGCGCCACAATGAGCAGTTCTTC. The encoded protein is CSLGRRHNEQFF.

The chain employs TRBV4-1 and TRBJ1-2; 8 bases are a match to TRBD1. Per germline, CDR1 MGHRA and CDR2 YSYEKL. Trimming took 4 bases from V and 0 from J; bases not matched to a gene: 4. The CDR3 length is 15 residues. The CDR3 DNA follows: TGCGCCAGCAGCCCTGGGACAGGTACTAACTATGGCTACACCTTC. It translates to CASSPGTGTNYGYTF.